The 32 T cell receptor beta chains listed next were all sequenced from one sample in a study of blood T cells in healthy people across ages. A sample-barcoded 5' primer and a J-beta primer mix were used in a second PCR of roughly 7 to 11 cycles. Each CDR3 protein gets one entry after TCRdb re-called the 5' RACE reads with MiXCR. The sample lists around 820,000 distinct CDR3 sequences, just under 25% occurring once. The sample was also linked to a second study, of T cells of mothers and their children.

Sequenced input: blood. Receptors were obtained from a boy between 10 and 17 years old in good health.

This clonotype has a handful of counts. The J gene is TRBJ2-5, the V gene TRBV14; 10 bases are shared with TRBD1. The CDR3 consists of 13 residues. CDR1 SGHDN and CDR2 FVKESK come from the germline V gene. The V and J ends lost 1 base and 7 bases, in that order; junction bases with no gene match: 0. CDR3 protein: CASSQGTGGTQYF. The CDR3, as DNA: TGTGCCAGCAGCCAAGGGACAGGGGGGACCCAGTACTTC.

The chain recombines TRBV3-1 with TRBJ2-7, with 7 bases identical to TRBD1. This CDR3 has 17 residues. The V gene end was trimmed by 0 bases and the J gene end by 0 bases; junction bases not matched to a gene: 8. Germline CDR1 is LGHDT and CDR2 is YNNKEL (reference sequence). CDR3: CASSQDRGRGGSYEQYF. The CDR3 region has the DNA TGTGCCAGCAGCCAAGACAGGGGGAGAGGGGGCTCCTACGAGCAGTACTTC.

The CDR3 reads CASSLDPTSGNEQFF. The CDR3, as DNA: TGTGCCAGCAGCTTAGATCCGACTAGCGGCAATGAGCAGTTCTTC. J is TRBJ2-1 and V is TRBV13; TRBD2 matches 9 bases. With V trimmed by 1 base and J by 6 bases, 4 bases remained unmatched. The length of the CDR3 is 15 residues. Germline V gene lookup returns CDR1 PRHDT and CDR2 FYEKMQ (reference sequence).

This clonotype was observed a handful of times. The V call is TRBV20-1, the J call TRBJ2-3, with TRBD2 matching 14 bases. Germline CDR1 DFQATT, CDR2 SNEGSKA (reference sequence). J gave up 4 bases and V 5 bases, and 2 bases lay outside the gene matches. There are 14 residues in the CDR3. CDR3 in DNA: TGCAGTGCTGGGACTAGCGGGAGTGCAGATACGCAGTATTTT. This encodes CSAGTSGSADTQYF.

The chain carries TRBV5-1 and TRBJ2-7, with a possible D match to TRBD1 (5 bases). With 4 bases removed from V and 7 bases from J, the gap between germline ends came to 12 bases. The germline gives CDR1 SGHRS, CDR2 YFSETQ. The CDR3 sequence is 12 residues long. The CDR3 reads CASSPGHLEQYF. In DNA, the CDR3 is TGCGCCAGCAGCCCTGGACACTTGGAGCAGTACTTC.

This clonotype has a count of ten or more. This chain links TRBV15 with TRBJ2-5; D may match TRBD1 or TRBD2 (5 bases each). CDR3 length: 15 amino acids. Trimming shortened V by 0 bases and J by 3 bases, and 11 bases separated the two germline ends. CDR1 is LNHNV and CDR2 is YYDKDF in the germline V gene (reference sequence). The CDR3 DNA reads TGTGCCACCAGCAGAGAAGGATGGGGGAAAGAGACCCAGTACTTC. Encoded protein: CATSREGWGKETQYF.

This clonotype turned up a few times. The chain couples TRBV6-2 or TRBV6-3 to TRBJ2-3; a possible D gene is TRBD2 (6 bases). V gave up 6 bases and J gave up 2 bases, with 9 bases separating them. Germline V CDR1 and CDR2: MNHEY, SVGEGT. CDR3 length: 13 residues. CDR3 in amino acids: CASRAGFTDTQYF. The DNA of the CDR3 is TGTGCCAGCAGGGCGGGGTTCACAGATACGCAGTATTTT.

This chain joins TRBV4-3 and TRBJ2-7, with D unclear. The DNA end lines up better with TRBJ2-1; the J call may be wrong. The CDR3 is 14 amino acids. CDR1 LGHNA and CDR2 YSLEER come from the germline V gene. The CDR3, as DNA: TGCGCCAGCAGCCAACGGTCCAGGTACAATGAGCAGTTCTTC. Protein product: CASSQRSRYNEQFF.

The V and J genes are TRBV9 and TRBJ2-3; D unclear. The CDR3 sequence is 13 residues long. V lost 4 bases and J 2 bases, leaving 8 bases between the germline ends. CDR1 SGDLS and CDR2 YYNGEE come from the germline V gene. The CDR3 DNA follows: TGTGCCAGCAGCAGCCTATTCACAGATACGCAGTATTTT. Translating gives CASSSLFTDTQYF.

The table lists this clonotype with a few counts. Here the CDR3 reads CATTGVREKLFF. In DNA form, the CDR3 reads TGTGCCACGACAGGGGTTCGGGAAAAACTGTTTTTT. The V gene is TRBV2, the J gene TRBJ1-4; 8 bases map to TRBD1. V gave up 10 bases and J gave up 8 bases; unmatched junction bases: 6. The CDR3 has 12 amino acids. Germline CDR1 is SNHLY and CDR2 is FYNNEI.

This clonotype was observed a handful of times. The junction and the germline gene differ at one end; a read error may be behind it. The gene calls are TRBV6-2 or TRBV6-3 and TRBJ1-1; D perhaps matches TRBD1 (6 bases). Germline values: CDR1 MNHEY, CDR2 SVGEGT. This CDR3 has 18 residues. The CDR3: CTSSYPRGSASQNTEAFF. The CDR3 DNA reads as TGTACCAGCAGTTACCCTAGGGGGTCAGCCTCCCAGAACACTGAAGCTTTCTTT.

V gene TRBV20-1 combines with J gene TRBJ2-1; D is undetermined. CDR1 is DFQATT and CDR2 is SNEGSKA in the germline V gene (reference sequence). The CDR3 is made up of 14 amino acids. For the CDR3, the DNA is TGCAGCCGAAAACGCGCTAGCTCCTACAATGAGCAGTTCTTC. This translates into CSRKRASSYNEQFF.

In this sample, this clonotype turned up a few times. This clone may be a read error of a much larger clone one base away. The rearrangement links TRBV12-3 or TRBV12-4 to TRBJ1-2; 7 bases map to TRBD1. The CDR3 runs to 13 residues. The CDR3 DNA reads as TGTACCAGCAGTCCCGGGACAGTCTATGGCTACACCTTC. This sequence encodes CTSSPGTVYGYTF.

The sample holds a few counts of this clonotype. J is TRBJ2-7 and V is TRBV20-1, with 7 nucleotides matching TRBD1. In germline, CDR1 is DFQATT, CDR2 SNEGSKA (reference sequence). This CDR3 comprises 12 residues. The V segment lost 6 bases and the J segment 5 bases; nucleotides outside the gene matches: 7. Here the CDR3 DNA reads TGCAGTGCGTCCTTAGGGGGCCACGAGCAGTACTTC. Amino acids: CSASLGGHEQYF.

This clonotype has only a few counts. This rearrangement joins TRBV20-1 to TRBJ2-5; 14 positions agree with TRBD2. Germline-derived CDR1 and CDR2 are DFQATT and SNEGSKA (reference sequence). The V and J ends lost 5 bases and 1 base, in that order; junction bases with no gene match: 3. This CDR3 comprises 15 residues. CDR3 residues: CSARTSGRFQETQYF. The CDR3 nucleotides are TGCAGTGCTCGGACTAGCGGGAGGTTCCAAGAGACCCAGTACTTC.

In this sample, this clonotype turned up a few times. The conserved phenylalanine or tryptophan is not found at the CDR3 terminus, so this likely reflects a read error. CDR3 nucleotide sequence: TGCAGCGTGGGCACTGAAGCTTTCTCT. It translates to CSVGTEAFS. This chain links TRBV29-1 with TRBJ1-1; unclear D gene. The CDR3 extends over 9 amino acids. The germline V and J ends were trimmed by 6 bases and 4 bases, with 3 bases remaining between them. Per germline, CDR1 SQVTM and CDR2 ANQGSEA.

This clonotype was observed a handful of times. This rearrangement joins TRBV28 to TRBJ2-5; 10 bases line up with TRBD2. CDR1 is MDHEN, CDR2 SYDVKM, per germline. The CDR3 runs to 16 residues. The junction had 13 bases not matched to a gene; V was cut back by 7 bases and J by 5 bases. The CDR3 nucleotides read TGTGCCAGCACCCCCGGGCTAGCGGGAGTCAGGGAGACCCAGTACTTC. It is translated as CASTPGLAGVRETQYF. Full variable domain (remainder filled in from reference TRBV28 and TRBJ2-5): DVKVTQSSRYLVKRTGEKVFLECVQDMDHENMFWYRQDPGLGLRLIYFSYDVKMKEKGDIPEGYSVSREKKERFSLILESASTNQTSMYLCASTPGLAGVRETQYFGPGTRLLVL.

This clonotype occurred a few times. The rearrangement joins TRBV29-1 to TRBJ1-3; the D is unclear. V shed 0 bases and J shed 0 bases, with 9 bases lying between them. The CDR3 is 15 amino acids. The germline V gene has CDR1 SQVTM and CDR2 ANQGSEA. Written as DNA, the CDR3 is TGCAGCGTTGAAGATAGGGCCGGCTCTGGAAACACCATATATTTT. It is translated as CSVEDRAGSGNTIYF.

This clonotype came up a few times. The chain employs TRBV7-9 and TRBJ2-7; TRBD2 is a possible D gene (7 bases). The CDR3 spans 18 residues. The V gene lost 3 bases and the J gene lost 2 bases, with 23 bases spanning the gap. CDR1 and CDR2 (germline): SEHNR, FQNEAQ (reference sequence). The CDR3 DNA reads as TGTGCCAGCAGCTTTGGCTCCTATCGCGGGGGCCTGACCTACGAGCAGTACTTC. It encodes CASSFGSYRGGLTYEQYF.

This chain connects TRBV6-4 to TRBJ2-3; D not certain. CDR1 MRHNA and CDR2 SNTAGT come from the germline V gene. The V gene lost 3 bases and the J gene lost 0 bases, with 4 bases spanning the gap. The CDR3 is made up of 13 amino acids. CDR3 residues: CASSDASTDTQYF. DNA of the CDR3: TGTGCCAGCAGTGATGCTAGCACAGATACGCAGTATTTT.

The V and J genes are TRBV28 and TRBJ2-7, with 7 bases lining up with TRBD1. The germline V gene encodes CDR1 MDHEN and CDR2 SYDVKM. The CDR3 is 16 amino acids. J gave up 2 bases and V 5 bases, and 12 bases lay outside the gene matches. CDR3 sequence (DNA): TGTGCCAGCAGTCTCAACCCGGGACAGTCCCCCTACGAGCAGTACTTC. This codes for CASSLNPGQSPYEQYF.

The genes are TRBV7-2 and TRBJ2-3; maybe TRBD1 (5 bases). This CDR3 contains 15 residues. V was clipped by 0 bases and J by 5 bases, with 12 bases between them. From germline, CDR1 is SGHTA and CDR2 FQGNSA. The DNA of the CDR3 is TGTGCCAGCAGCTTAGCGTGGGCAGGGCTAGATACGCAGTATTTT. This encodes CASSLAWAGLDTQYF.

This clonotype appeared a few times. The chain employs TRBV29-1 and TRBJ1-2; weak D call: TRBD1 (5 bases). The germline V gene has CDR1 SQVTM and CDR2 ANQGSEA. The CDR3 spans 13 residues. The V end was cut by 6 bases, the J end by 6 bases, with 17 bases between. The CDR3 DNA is TGCAGCGTGGACCAGGGAGGCCCAGATGGCTACACCTTC. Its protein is CSVDQGGPDGYTF. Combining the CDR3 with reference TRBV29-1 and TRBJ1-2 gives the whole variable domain SAVISQKPSRDICQRGTSLTIQCQVDSQVTMMFWYRQQPGQSLTLIATANQGSEATYESGFVIDKFPISRPNLTFSTLTVSNMSPEDSSIYLCSVDQGGPDGYTFGSGTRLTVV.

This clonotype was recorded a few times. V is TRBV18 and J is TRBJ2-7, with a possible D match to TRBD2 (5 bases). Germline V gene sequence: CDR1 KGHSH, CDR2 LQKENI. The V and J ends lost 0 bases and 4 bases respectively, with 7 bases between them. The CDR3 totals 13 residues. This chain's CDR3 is CASSPPEGYEQYF. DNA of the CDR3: TGTGCCAGCTCACCACCCGAGGGTTACGAGCAGTACTTC.

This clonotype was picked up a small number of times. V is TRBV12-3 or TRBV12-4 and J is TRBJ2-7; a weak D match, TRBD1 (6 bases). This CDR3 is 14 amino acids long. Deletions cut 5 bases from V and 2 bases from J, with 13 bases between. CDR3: CASSPPGHPYEQYF. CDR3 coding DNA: TGTGCCAGCAGTCCACCGGGACACCCCTACGAGCAGTACTTC.

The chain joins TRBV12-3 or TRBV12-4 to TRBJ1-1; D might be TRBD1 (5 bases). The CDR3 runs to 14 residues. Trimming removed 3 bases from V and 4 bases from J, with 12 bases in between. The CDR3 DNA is TGTGCCAGCAGTTTGGGGGAGGGTGGCACTGAAGCTTTCTTT. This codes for CASSLGEGGTEAFF.

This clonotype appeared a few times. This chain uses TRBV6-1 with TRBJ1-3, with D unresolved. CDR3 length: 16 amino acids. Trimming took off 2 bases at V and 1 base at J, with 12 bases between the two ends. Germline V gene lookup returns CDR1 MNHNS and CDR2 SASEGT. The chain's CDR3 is CASSERVGGSGNTIYF. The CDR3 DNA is TGTGCCAGCAGTGAACGAGTAGGAGGGTCTGGAAACACCATATATTTT.

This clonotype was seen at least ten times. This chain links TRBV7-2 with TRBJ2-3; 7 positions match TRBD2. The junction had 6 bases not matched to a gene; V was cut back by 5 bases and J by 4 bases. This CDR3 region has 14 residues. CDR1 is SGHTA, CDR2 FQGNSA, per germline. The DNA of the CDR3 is TGTGCCAGCAGCCCACTAGGGAGGGCAGATACGCAGTATTTT. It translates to CASSPLGRADTQYF.

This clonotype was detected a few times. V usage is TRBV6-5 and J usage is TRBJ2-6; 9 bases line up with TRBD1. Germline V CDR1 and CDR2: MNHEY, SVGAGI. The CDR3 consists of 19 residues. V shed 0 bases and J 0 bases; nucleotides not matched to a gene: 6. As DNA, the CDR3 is TGTGCCAGCAGTTACTCGGGACAGGGACCCGACTCTGGGGCCAACGTCCTGACTTTC. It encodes CASSYSGQGPDSGANVLTF.

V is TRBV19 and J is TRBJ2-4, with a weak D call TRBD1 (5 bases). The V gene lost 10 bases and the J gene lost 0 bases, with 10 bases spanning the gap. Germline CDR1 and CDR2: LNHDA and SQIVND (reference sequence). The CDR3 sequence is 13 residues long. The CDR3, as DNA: TGTGCCACCTCAGGGCTAGCCAAAAACATTCAGTACTTC. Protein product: CATSGLAKNIQYF.

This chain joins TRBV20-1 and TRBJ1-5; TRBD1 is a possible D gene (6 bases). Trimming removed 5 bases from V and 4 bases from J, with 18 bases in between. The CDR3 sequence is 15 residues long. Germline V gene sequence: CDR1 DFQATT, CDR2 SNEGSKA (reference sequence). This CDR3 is CSAEITGLGNQPQHF. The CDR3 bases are TGCAGTGCTGAAATTACAGGGTTAGGTAATCAGCCCCAGCATTTT.

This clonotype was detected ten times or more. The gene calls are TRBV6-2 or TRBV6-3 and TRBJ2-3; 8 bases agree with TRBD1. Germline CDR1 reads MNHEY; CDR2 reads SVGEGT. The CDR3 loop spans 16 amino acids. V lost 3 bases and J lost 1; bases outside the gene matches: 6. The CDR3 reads CASSYPPGQGTDTQYF. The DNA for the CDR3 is TGTGCCAGCAGTTATCCCCCGGGACAGGGCACAGATACGCAGTATTTT.